Presented here are 15 T cell receptor delta chains from one specimen sequenced in a study of gamma-delta T cells after stem cell transplantation. TCRdb reapplied CATT to the RT-PCR reads. The profile shows about 1,300 delta-chain clones, 2.5% to 3% of them singletons. What was sequenced was gamma-delta T cells. All receptors derive from a human donor. It is not recorded whose cells these are; they may come from a transplant donor.

This clone is medium-sized within its sample. The sample contains more than one DNA sequence encoding this CDR3. The chain is built from TRDV2 and TRDJ1; 10 nucleotides align to TRDD3. This CDR3 has 25 residues. After removal of 0 bases from V and 0 bases from J, the junction contained 30 bases not matched to a gene. In germline, CDR1 is GEAIGNYY, CDR2 EKD. This CDR3 reads CACDTVSYPTNTGGTGGSYTDKLIF. The CDR3 DNA reads TGTGCCTGTGACACCGTTAGTTATCCGACAAACACCGGGGGAACTGGGGGATCGTACACCGATAAACTCATCTTT.

This clone was counted only a few times. The protein TCRdb gives is from a much larger clone and does not agree with this DNA's translation at residue 7, likely a read error; the protein shown here comes from the DNA. The genes are TRDV2 and TRDJ1; a possible D gene is TRDD3 (6 bases). The CDR3 loop spans 16 amino acids. CDR1 GEAIGNYY and CDR2 EKD come from the germline V gene. Between the trimmed V and J ends, which lost 0 bases and 2 bases, there was a span of 15 bases. CDR3 in amino acids: CACDTARGGSTDKLIF. The CDR3 DNA reads as TGTGCCTGTGACACCGCCCGGGGGGGGAGTACCGATAAACTCATCTTT.

This clone came up a few times. This probably arose from a read error, given a far larger clone one base away. The sample holds other DNA sequences that translate to the same CDR3. The chain has TRDV2 and TRDJ3, with 10 bases matching TRDD3. The V gene end was trimmed by 1 base and the J gene end by 0 bases; junction bases not matched to a gene: 23. Germline CDR1 GEAIGNYY, CDR2 EKD. The CDR3 consists of 25 residues. CDR3 residues: CACDTANSYGGLLGDSSWDTRQMFF. The CDR3 region has the DNA TGTGCCTGTGACACTGCGAATTCCTACGGGGGCTTACTGGGGGATTCCTCCTGGGACACCCGACAGATGTTTTTC.

By proportion, this clone is hyperexpanded (1% or more). Different DNA sequences within this sample yield the same CDR3. V and J are TRDV2 and TRDJ1, with D maybe TRDD3 (5 bases). V was trimmed by 3 bases and J by 0 bases, leaving 22 bases between them. Looked up from germline, CDR1 is GEAIGNYY and CDR2 is EKD. The CDR3 spans 18 residues. CDR3 region: CACDGLSGAPRYTDKLIF. For the CDR3, the DNA is TGTGCCTGTGACGGATTGTCGGGGGCACCACGGTACACCGATAAACTCATCTTT.

By share, this clone counts as large. Other DNA variants within this sample encode the same CDR3. The chain couples TRDV2 to TRDJ1; 9 bases match TRDD3. Unmatched junction bases numbered 7, after V lost 0 bases and J lost 0 bases. The CDR3 is made up of 17 amino acids. In germline, CDR1 is GEAIGNYY, CDR2 EKD. In DNA, the CDR3 is TGTGCCTGTGACACCGTACTCCCTGGGGGATACACCGATAAACTCATCTTT. Translating gives CACDTVLPGGYTDKLIF.

This clone is medium-sized in the sample. TCRdb's protein for this DNA is that of a much larger clone and differs from the translation at residue 12, likely a read error; the protein shown is the DNA translation. This CDR3 reads CACDTLLGDTKGTDKLIF. CDR3 DNA sequence: TGTGCCTGTGACACCCTCCTGGGGGATACCAAGGGCACCGATAAACTCATCTTT. The chain is built from TRDV2 and TRDJ1, with 11 bases that match TRDD3. Looked up from germline, CDR1 is GEAIGNYY and CDR2 is EKD. The J segment lost 1 base and the V segment lost 0 bases, leaving 9 bases of the junction unmatched. This CDR3 contains 18 residues.

Turning to this clone: This likely traces to a read error, being one base from a far larger clone. Distinct nucleotide sequences in the sample also encode this CDR3. This chain links TRDV2 with TRDJ1, with TRDD3 as a possible D gene (5 bases). The V gene's germline CDR1 is GEAIGNYY and CDR2 EKD. Between the trimmed V and J ends, which lost 0 bases and 1 base, there was a span of 32 bases. This CDR3 has 22 residues. CDR3 loop: CACDTVGLLGDTEIMSTDKLIF. DNA for the CDR3: TGTGCCTGTGACACCGTGGGCCTATTGGGCGATACAGAGATTATGTCCACCGATAAACTCATCTTT.

Regarding this clone: TCRdb records a much larger clone's protein for this DNA, with a difference at residue 13 that likely arises from a read error; the protein given is the translation of the DNA. V usage is TRDV2 and J usage is TRDJ1, with TRDD3 matching 12 bases. From germline, CDR1 is GEAIGNYY and CDR2 EKD. The J segment lost 3 bases and the V segment lost 0 bases, leaving 10 bases of the junction unmatched. The CDR3 is 18 residues long. The CDR3 DNA follows: TGTGCCTGTGACACCTTAACTGGGGGATACTTAGACGCCGATAAACTCATCTTT. It specifies CACDTLTGGYLDADKLIF.

This clone was seen more than once but under ten times. A read error may be the cause here, since a much bigger clone is one base away. The same CDR3 is also encoded by other DNA sequences in this sample. This sequence joins TRDV2 and TRDJ1, with 9 bases that match TRDD3. This CDR3 comprises 16 residues. Germline values: CDR1 GEAIGNYY, CDR2 EKD. The CDR3 sequence: CACDHILGEYTDKLIF. CDR3 bases: TGCGCCTGTGATCACATACTGGGGGAATACACCGATAAACTCATCTTT.

This clone is large (0.1 to 1%). Other DNA sequences in the sample encode the same CDR3. The chain joins TRDV2 to TRDJ1; D is ambiguous. The CDR3 is 15 residues long. Germline V gives CDR1 GEAIGNYY, CDR2 EKD. Trimming took 1 base from V and 3 from J, leaving 14 bases between them. The DNA for the CDR3 is TGTGCCTGTGACACGTTAGGGTTTCGATCCGATAAACTCATCTTT. It codes for CACDTLGFRSDKLIF.

This clone was counted only a few times. A far larger clone is only one base removed, so a read error is likely. The chain employs TRDV2 and TRDJ1, with 7 bases matching TRDD3. Germline values: CDR1 GEAIGNYY, CDR2 EKD. The CDR3 runs to 14 residues. Germline trimming cut 0 bases from V and 2 bases from J; bases unmatched to any gene: 2. The CDR3 DNA reads as TGTGCCTGTGACACCGCGGGGGATACCGATAAACTCATCTTT. This encodes CACDTAGDTDKLIF.

This clone was found a few times. The protein that TCRdb holds for this DNA derives from a much larger clone and differs from the translated DNA at residue 10, which likely indicates a read error; the protein shown here is translated from the DNA. V is TRDV2 and J is TRDJ1, with TRDD3 matching 10 bases. The germline gives CDR1 GEAIGNYY, CDR2 EKD. This CDR3 is built from 16 residues. After removal of 3 bases from V and 5 bases from J, the junction contained 11 bases not matched to a gene. Here the CDR3 reads CACDPLLGDARDKLIF. The CDR3 DNA reads as TGTGCCTGTGACCCTCTACTGGGGGATGCGCGGGATAAACTCATCTTT.

A word on this clone: This likely reflects a read error, since a far larger clone is one base away. Other DNA sequences in this specimen translate into the identical CDR3. The chain couples TRDV2 to TRDJ1; 11 bases are a match to TRDD3. The CDR3 loop spans 14 amino acids. CDR1 and CDR2 from the germline V gene are GEAIGNYY and EKD. The CDR3 DNA reads TGTGCTTGTGACCCTATGGGGGATACGCGGAAAATCATCTTT. It yields the protein CACDPMGDTRKIIF.

This clone was seen more than once but under ten times. A much larger clone is a single base away; this may be a read error. Distinct nucleotide sequences in the sample also encode this CDR3. The genes are TRDV2 and TRDJ1; no clear D. Trimming pared 0 bases from V and 0 bases from J, leaving 16 bases between. In germline, CDR1 is GEAIGNYY, CDR2 EKD. This CDR3 is 17 amino acids long. The CDR3 DNA reads as TGTGCCTGTGACACCGTGCTGAGTCAGACCAACACCGATAAACTCATCTTT. Translation: CACDTVLSQTNTDKLIF.

Comments on this clone: With only one base between it and a far larger clone, this is likely a read error. Within the sample, other DNA sequences also encode this same CDR3. The chain carries TRDV2 and TRDJ1, with 13 nucleotides matching TRDD3. This CDR3 has 22 amino acids. CDR1 is GEAIGNYY and CDR2 is EKD in the germline V gene. This CDR3 reads CACDAILGDTGTALLYTDKLIF. The CDR3 DNA is TGTGCCTGTGACGCTATACTGGGGGATACGGGGACGGCCTTACTGTACACCGATAAACTCATCTTC.